A single T cell receptor (beta chain) is shown here with its context. A read error may account for a junction end that differs from germline. This specimen belongs to a study of CD8+CD57+ T cells in acquired aplastic anemia. The CDR3 covers 14 residues. The study profiled TCR beta VDJ and CDR3 using genomic DNA as template. Via MiXCR, TCRdb re-called the reads, giving one row per CDR3 protein. The table includes 200,000 to 300,000 distinct CDR3 sequences, about 80% detected once. Only patients with CD8+CD57+ cell expansion on flow cytometry were chosen for sequencing. The V and J genes are TRBV12-3 or TRBV12-4 and TRBJ1-2; D not resolved. The clonotype originates from a human donor with aplastic anemia. The sequenced sample was sorted CD4+, CD8+, or CD8+CD57+ T cells (not recorded which) from PBMCs. In DNA form, the CDR3 reads TGTGCCAGCACCCGGACGGAAGCTAACTATGGCCACACCTTC. This sequence encodes CASTRTEANYGHTF.